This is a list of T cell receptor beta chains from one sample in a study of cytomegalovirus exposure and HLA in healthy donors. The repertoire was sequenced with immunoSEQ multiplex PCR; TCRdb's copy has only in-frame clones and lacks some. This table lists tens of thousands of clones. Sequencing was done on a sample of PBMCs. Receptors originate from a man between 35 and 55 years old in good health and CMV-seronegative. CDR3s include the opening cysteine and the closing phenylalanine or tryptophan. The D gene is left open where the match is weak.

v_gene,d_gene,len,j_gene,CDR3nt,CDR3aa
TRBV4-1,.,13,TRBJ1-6,TGCGCCAGCAGCCAGGGGGGGAAATCACCCCTCCACTTT,CASSQGGKSPLHF
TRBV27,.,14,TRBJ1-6,TGTGCCAGCCACGCTTGGGGGGGGAATTCACCCCTCCACTTT,CASHAWGGNSPLHF
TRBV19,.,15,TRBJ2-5,TGTGCCAGTAGTATGCCCCCGAGGGGGATAGAGACCCAGTACTTC,CASSMPPRGIETQYF
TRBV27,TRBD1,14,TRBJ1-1,TGTGCCAGCAGCCCAGGGGGGAGGAACACTGAAGCTTTCTTT,CASSPGGRNTEAFF
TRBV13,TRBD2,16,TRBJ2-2,TGTGCCAGCAGCTTTCGAGCGGGGGGAAACACCGGGGAGCTGTTTTTT,CASSFRAGGNTGELFF
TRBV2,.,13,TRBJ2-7,TGTGCCAGCATCATACTTCACGGCTACGAGCAGTACTTC,CASIILHGYEQYF
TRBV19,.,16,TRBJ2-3,TGTGCCAGTAGTATAGGCCCAGACACCGGCACAGATACGCAGTATTTT,CASSIGPDTGTDTQYF
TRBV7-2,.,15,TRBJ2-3,TGTGCCAGCAGCTTAGGACTAGAGAGCTCAGATACGCAGTATTTT,CASSLGLESSDTQYF
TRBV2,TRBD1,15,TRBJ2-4,TGTGCCAGCAACAGGGGGTCTGGAGCCAAAAACATTCAGTACTTC,CASNRGSGAKNIQYF
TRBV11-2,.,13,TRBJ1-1,TGTGCCAGCAGTCGAATTCGAGGGTTAGGAGCTTTCTTT,CASSRIRGLGAFF
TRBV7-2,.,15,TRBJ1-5,TGTGCCAGCAGCCCACAGGCGATGGGCAATCAGCCCCAGCATTTT,CASSPQAMGNQPQHF
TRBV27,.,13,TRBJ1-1,TGTGCCAGCAGTTGGGGAGAGAACACTGAAGCTTTCTTT,CASSWGENTEAFF
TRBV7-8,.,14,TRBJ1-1,TGTGCCAGCAGCTGGAGTAAAATGAACACTGAAGCTTTCTTT,CASSWSKMNTEAFF
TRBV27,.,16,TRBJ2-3,TGTGCCAGCAGCCTGGGAAGCAGGGCAGGCACAGATACGCAGTATTTT,CASSLGSRAGTDTQYF
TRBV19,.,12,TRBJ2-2,TGTGCCACGGGACAGAACACCGGGGAGCTGTTTTTT,CATGQNTGELFF
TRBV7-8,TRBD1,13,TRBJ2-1,TGTGCCAGCAGCTACTTACAGGGGGCCGTTCTGTTCTTC,CASSYLQGAVLFF
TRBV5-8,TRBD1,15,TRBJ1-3,TGTGCCAGCAGCCCCGACAGGGCCTCTGGAAACGCCATATATTTT,CASSPDRASGNAIYF